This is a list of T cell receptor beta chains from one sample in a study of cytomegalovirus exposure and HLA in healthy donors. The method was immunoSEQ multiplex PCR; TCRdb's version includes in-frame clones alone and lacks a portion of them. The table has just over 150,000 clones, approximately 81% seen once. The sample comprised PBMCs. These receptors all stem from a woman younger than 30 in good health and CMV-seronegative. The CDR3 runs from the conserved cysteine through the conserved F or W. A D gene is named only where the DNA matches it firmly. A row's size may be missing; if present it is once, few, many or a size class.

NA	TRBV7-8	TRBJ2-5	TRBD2	TGTGCCAGCAGCGCCCGGACTAGCGGGGAAGAGACCCAGTACTTC	CASSARTSGEETQYF
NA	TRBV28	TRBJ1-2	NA	TGTGCCAGCAGTTTCGGCGGTTGGGGCTACACCTTC	CASSFGGWGYTF
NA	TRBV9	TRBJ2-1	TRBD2	TGTGCCAGCAGCCCCCGCCTGGCTAGCGGGACTCAGTTCTTC	CASSPRLASGTQFF
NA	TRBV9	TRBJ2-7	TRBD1	TGTGCCAGCAGCGTCTGGACAGGGGAGGGCGAGCAGTACTTC	CASSVWTGEGEQYF
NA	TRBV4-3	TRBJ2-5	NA	TGCGCCAGCAGCCAAGTGGTTTCAGGGTCGGAGACCCAGTACTTC	CASSQVVSGSETQYF
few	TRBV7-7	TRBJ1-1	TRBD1	TGTGCTAGCAGCACCGACAGGGACACTGAAGCTTTCTTT	CASSTDRDTEAFF
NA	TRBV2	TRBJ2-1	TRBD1	TGTGCCAGCAGATCAACTCAGACAGGGTACAATGAGCAGTTCTTC	CASRSTQTGYNEQFF
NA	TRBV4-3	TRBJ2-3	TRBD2	TGCGCCAGCAGCCCAATGGGACTAGAGACAGATACGCAGTATTTT	CASSPMGLETDTQYF
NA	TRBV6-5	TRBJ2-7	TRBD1	TGTGCCAGCAGACCGGACAGGGGATCTGGGGAGCAGTACTTC	CASRPDRGSGEQYF
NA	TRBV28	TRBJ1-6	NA	TGTGCCCACCCTGGCCGGGACTCGGGTTCACCCCTCCACTTT	CAHPGRDSGSPLHF
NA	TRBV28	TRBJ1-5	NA	TGTGCCAGCACCCGGGGGGACTTTAGCAATCAGCCCCAGCATTTT	CASTRGDFSNQPQHF
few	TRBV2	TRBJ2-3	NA	TGTGCCAGCAGTGAAGCGCGGATTACGCAGTATTTT	CASSEARITQYF
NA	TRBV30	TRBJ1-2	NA	TGTGCCGGACTAACGGGGGGCTACACCTTC	CAGLTGGYTF
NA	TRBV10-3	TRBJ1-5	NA	TGTGCCATCAGTGATACGTCCCAGAATCAGCCCCAGCATTTT	CAISDTSQNQPQHF
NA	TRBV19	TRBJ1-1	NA	TGTGCCAGTAGTCTGGCGGGCAATGGCTGCGGAGCTTTCTTT	CASSLAGNGCGAFF
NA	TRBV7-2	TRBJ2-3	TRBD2	TGTGCCAGCAGCTCGGGACTAGCGGGGGCCAATTGGGTGGATACGCAGTATTTT	CASSSGLAGANWVDTQYF
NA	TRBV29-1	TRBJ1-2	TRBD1	TGCAGCGTTGAAGGGACAGGGGGTGATGGCTACACCTTC	CSVEGTGGDGYTF
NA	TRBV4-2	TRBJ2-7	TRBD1	TGTGCCAGCAGCCAAGAACCAGGGGGCTACGAGCAGTACTTC	CASSQEPGGYEQYF
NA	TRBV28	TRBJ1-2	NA	TGTGCCAGCAGTTTATTACCCAGGGGCAACTATGGCTACACCTTC	CASSLLPRGNYGYTF
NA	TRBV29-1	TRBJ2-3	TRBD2	TGCAGCGGTGCTAGCGGGAGCGGAGCAGATACGCAGTATTTT	CSGASGSGADTQYF
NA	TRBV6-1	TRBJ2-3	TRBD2	TGTGCCAGCAGAGCGGGAGATTTCACAGATACGCAGTATTTT	CASRAGDFTDTQYF
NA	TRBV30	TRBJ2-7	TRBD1	TGTGCCTGGAGTGTAGGGACAGGGGCCTACGAGCAGTACTTC	CAWSVGTGAYEQYF
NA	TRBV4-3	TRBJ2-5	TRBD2	TGCGCCAGCAGCCAAGAGCGGGGGGGCCAAGAGACCCAGTACTTC	CASSQERGGQETQYF
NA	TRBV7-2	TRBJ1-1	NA	TGTGCCAGCAGCTTTTTGAGGGACACTGAAGCTTTCTTT	CASSFLRDTEAFF
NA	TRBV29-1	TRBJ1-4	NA	TGCAGCGTTTCCCACGGGGTTGGGCTTGGCACTAATGAAAAACTGTTTTTT	CSVSHGVGLGTNEKLFF
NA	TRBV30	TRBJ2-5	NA	TGTGCCTGGAGTCAGGGCAACGGGGAGACCCAGTACTTC	CAWSQGNGETQYF
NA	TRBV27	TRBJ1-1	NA	TGTGCCAGCAGCCGGGAGTGGGGCGCTGGCGGGAACACTGAAGCTTTCTTT	CASSREWGAGGNTEAFF
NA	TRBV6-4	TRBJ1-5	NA	TGTGCCAGCAGTGCAGATAGCAATCAGCCCCAGCATTTT	CASSADSNQPQHF
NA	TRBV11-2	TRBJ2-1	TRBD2	TGTGCCAGCAGCTTGGCGGGAGGAGGGAATGAGCAGTTCTTC	CASSLAGGGNEQFF
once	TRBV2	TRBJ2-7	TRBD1	TGTGCCAGCAGTCGGGACAGAGACTACGAGCAGTACTTC	CASSRDRDYEQYF
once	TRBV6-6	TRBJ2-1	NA	TGTGCCAGCCAACCTCAGGCAGGCCCTACTAATGAGCAGTTCTTC	CASQPQAGPTNEQFF
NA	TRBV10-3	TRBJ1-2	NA	TGTGCCATCGCCACAGGGAGGGAACCTGGCTACACCTTC	CAIATGREPGYTF
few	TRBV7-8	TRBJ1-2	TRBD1	TGTGCCAGCAGCCGGGACAGGGCTGGCTACACCTTC	CASSRDRAGYTF
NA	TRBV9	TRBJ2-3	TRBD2	TGTGCCAGCAGCGGTGGACTAGCTACCAGCACAGATACGCAGTATTTT	CASSGGLATSTDTQYF
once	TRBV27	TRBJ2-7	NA	TGTGCCAGCAGTCTAACACCCGGGACTGCCACCTACGAGCAGTACTTC	CASSLTPGTATYEQYF
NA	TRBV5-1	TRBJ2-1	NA	TGCGCCAGCAGTCTTGACTGGAATGAGCAGTTCTTC	CASSLDWNEQFF
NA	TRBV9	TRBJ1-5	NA	TGTGCCAGCAGCGCCGGGGTCCTTTTAAATCAGCCCCAGCATTTT	CASSAGVLLNQPQHF
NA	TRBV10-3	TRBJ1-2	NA	TGTGCCATCAGTGAGTCTAGCGGGGGCAAGTTACAGGGCTACACCTTC	CAISESSGGKLQGYTF
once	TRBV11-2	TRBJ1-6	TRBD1	TGTGCCAGCAGCTTAGATCTGCGACAGGGACTCCACTTT	CASSLDLRQGLHF
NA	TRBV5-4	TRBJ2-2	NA	TGTGCCAGCAGCTTGGACTACACGAACACCGGGGAGCTGTTTTTT	CASSLDYTNTGELFF
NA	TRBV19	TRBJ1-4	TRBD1	TGTGCCAGTAGTATTCGACAGGGGGGAGGAAAACTGTTTTTT	CASSIRQGGGKLFF
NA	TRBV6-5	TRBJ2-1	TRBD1	TGTGCCAGCAGTTACTCGACAGGGGGCTACAATGAGCAGTTCTTC	CASSYSTGGYNEQFF
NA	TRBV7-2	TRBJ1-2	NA	TGTGCCAGCAGCACCCAAAGGGAGATTAACTATGGCTACACCTTC	CASSTQREINYGYTF
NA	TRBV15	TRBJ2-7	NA	TGTGCCACCAGCAGAGATACGGTCGGGGAGCAGTACTTC	CATSRDTVGEQYF
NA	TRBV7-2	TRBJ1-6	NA	TGTGCCAGCAGCGTACTGGGGGGGTGGAATTCACCCCTCCACTTT	CASSVLGGWNSPLHF
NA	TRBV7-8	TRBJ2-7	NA	TGTGCCAGCAGCTTTCACGGACTCGACTCCTACGAGCAGTACTTC	CASSFHGLDSYEQYF
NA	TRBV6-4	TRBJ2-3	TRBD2	TGTGCCAGCAGCACTGATCTGGGGGGGGGCACAGATACGCAGTATTTT	CASSTDLGGGTDTQYF